This T cell receptor (beta chain) was retrieved from a study of beta chain features in type 1 diabetes. The ends were cut back, 6 bases at V and 3 bases at J, with 15 bases in the middle. This CDR3 has 13 residues. Germline CDR1 and CDR2: SQVTM and ANQGSEA. This clone has more than one count but fewer than ten. No antigen is known for it. Blood was drawn once from each donor into heparinised tubes. The draws averaged about 0.12 L. Sorting produced populations that all topped 95% purity. Study conclusions and caveats: Although PCR might favor shorter templates, it would do so equally in patients and controls.

The whole isolated RNA underwent reverse transcription, so sequencing captured expressed TCRB transcripts. Produced via immunoSEQ multiplex PCR; TCRdb's table is partial and in-frame only. The table includes 810,000 or so clones, roughly a sixth detected once. The chain is built from TRBV29-1 and TRBJ2-7; the D is unclear. Sequencing was performed on naive CD4+ T cells from blood. This clonotype originated in a woman aged 18 to 35 in good health. CDR3 amino acids: CSVTGRKDYEQYF. Here the CDR3 DNA reads TGCAGCGTCACCGGACGGAAGGACTACGAGCAGTACTTC.